The clone carrying this T cell receptor beta chain was counted once. Antigen: not known. Negatively enriched CD4+ T cells were divided by CD45RA into naive and memory. The CDR3 contains 12 residues. V was trimmed by 2 bases and J by 4 bases, leaving 8 bases between them. Germline assignment: CDR1 GTSNPN and CDR2 SVGIG (reference sequence). The data derive from a study of shared clonotypes between healthy human individuals. Repertoires were generated with immunoSEQ multiplex PCR, while TCRdb's copy carries only in-frame clones and drops some. Of over 150,000 clones in the sample, about 68% were seen once. Study-wide points: The four-donor shared clonotypes exceeded non-shared clonotypes in generation probability, with non-shared ones scoring lower.

This clonotype was obtained from a man under 40 in good health. The sample taken for sequencing was memory CD4+ T cells sorted from blood. Indicated subset: CD45RA-negative fraction. The rearrangement uses TRBV30 and TRBJ1-2; a possible D gene is TRBD1 (5 bases). CDR3 protein: CAWSQGGYGYTF. CDR3 DNA: TGTGCCTGGAGTCAGGGAGGCTATGGCTACACCTTC.